Listed below are T cell receptor beta chains from one sample, sequenced in a study of T cell changes during pregnancy in multiple sclerosis. The method was immunoSEQ multiplex PCR; TCRdb's version includes in-frame clones alone and lacks a portion of them. The sample has roughly 100,000 clones, around 90% seen once; the top ten hold less than 2%. This sample comprised peripheral blood, obtained after pregnancy. All receptors derive from a female donor with multiple sclerosis, enrolled in a pregnancy study. CDR3s include the opening cysteine and the closing phenylalanine or tryptophan. A D gene is named only where the DNA matches it firmly. Clone size is shown for a subset of rows, as once, few, many or a class of expanded clone.

CDR3nt,CDR3aa,v_gene,len,abundance,j_gene,d_gene
TGTGCCAGCAGCTCACAGGGGGCGGAAACTGAAGCTTTCTTT,CASSSQGAETEAFF,TRBV28,14,.,TRBJ1-1,TRBD1
TGTGCCAGCACCACACGACAGGGGGCGAAGTTGCCCCAGCATTTT,CASTTRQGAKLPQHF,TRBV28,15,once,TRBJ1-5,TRBD1
TGTGCCAGCAGTCGGGACTCCGATCCGTATGGCTACACCTTC,CASSRDSDPYGYTF,TRBV6-5,14,.,TRBJ1-2,.
TGTGCCAGCAGTGAAGCCGGGGTCCCCTTGGGCACCATATATTTT,CASSEAGVPLGTIYF,TRBV2,15,.,TRBJ1-3,.
TGTGCCAGCAGCCCTATTAGCCCGGTGGGTGAGCAGTTCTTC,CASSPISPVGEQFF,TRBV9,14,once,TRBJ2-1,.
TGTGCTAGTGGTTTGGCAGGGACAGGGGGCAGTACGCAGTATTTT,CASGLAGTGGSTQYF,TRBV12-5,15,.,TRBJ2-3,TRBD1
TGCAGTGCTAGAGACCGGGGGCCCCAGCATTTT,CSARDRGPQHF,TRBV20-1,11,few,TRBJ1-5,.
TGTGCCAGCAGCCAGAACAGGGACGGGGAGCTGTTTTTT,CASSQNRDGELFF,TRBV7-3,13,.,TRBJ2-2,.
TGTGCCAGCATCCCCACGCGGGACAGGGGCTACGAGCAGTACTTC,CASIPTRDRGYEQYF,TRBV6-1,15,once,TRBJ2-7,TRBD1
TGTGCCAGCTCACAAGCAACAGGGTCAGATACGCAGTATTTT,CASSQATGSDTQYF,TRBV18,14,.,TRBJ2-3,.
TGCGCCAGCAGCTTGGGAGCGGGGGTCACCGGGGAGCTGTTTTTT,CASSLGAGVTGELFF,TRBV5-1,15,.,TRBJ2-2,TRBD2
TGTGCCAGTAGTCGCCTAGCGGGATACGAGCAGTACTTC,CASSRLAGYEQYF,TRBV19,13,.,TRBJ2-7,TRBD2
TGTGCCAGCAGCTTGAGGACAGGGATCAATCAGCCCCAGCATTTT,CASSLRTGINQPQHF,TRBV5-8,15,.,TRBJ1-5,TRBD1
TGTGCCAGCAAAGGGACAGATTATAGCAATCAGCCCCAGCATTTT,CASKGTDYSNQPQHF,TRBV6-1,15,.,TRBJ1-5,TRBD1
TGTGCCAGCAGCACCCTACGGGGAACGGGTGACACTGAAGCTTTCTTT,CASSTLRGTGDTEAFF,TRBV11-2,16,.,TRBJ1-1,.